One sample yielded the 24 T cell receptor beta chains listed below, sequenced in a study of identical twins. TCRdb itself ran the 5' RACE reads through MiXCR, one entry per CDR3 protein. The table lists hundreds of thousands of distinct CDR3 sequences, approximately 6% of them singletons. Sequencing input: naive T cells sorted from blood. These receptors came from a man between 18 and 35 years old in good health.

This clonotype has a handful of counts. The CDR3: CASSLHGPGENIQYF. CDR3 nucleotide sequence: TGCGCCAGCAGCTTGCACGGACCCGGGGAAAACATTCAGTACTTC. V is TRBV5-1 and J is TRBJ2-4; D is perhaps TRBD2 (5 bases). This CDR3 is 15 amino acids long. Germline values: CDR1 SGHRS, CDR2 YFSETQ. The V end was cut by 1 base, the J end by 5 bases, with 13 bases between.

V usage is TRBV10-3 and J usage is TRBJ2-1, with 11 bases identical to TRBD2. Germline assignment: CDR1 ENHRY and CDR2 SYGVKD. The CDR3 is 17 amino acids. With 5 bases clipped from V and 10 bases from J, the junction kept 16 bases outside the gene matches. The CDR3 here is CAISSVAGGPRVLEQFF. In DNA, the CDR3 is TGTGCCATCAGTTCGGTAGCGGGAGGGCCTCGCGTCCTGGAGCAGTTCTTC.

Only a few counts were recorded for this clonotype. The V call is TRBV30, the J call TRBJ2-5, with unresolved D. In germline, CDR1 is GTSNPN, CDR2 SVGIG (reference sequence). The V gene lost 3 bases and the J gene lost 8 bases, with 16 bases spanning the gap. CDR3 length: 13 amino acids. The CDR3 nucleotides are TGTGCCTGGAGCGCACGAGGCGGCATCACCCAGTACTTC. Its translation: CAWSARGGITQYF.

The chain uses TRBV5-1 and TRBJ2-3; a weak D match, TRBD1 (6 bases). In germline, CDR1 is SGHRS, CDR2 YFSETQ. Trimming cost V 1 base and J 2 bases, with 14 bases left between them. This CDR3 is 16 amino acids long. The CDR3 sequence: CASSLTTGWDTDTQYF. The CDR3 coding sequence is TGCGCCAGCAGCTTGACGACAGGTTGGGACACAGATACGCAGTATTTT.

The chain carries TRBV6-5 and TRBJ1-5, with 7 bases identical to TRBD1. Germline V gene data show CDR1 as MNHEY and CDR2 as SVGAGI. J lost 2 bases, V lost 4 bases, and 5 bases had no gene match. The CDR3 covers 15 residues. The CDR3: CASSSGGFGNQPQHF. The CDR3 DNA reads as TGTGCCAGCAGTTCAGGGGGTTTTGGCAATCAGCCCCAGCATTTT.

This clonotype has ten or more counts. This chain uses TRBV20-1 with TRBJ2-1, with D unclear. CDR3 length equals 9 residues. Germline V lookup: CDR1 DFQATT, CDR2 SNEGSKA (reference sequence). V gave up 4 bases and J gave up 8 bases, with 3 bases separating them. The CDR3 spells CSANHEQFF. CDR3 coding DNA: TGCAGTGCTAACCATGAGCAGTTCTTC.

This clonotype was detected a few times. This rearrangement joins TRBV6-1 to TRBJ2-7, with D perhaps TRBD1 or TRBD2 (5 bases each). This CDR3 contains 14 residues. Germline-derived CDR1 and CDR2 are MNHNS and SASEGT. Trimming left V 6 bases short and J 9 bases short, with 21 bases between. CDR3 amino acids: CASRRLPGTDRQYV. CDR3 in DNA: TGTGCCAGCAGGAGGTTACCCGGGACCGATCGGCAGTACGTC.

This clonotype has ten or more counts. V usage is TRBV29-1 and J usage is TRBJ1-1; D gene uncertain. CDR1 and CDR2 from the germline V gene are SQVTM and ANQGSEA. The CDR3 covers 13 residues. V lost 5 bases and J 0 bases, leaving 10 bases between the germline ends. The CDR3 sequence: CSVQGRMNTEAFF. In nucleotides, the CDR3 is TGCAGCGTTCAAGGGAGGATGAACACTGAAGCTTTCTTT.

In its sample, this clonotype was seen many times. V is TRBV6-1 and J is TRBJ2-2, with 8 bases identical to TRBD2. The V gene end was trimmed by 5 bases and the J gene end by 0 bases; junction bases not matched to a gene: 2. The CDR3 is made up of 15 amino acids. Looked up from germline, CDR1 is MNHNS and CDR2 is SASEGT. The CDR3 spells CASSSSGANTGELFF. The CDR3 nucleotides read TGTGCCAGCAGTAGTAGCGGGGCGAACACCGGGGAGCTGTTTTTT.

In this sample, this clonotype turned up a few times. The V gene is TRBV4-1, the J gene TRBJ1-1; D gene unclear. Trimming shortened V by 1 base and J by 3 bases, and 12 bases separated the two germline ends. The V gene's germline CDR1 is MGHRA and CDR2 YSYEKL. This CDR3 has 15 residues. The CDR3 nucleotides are TGCGCCAGCAGCCAAGTGGGTGGAATTCACACTGAAGCTTTCTTT. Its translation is CASSQVGGIHTEAFF.

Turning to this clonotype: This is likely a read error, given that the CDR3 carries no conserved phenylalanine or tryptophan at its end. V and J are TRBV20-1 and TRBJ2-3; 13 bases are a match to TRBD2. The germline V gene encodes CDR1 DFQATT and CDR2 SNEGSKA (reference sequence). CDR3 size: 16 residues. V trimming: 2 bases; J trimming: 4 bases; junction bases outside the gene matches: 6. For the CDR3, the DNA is TGCAGTGCTAGATCCTTACTAGCGGGAGGGTCAGATACGCAGTATATT. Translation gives CSARSLLAGGSDTQYI.

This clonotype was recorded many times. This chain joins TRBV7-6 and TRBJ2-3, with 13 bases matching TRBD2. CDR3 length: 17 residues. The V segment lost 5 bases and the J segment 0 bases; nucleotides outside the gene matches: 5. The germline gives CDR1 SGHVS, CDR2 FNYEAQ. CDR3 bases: TGTGCCAGCAGCGGGGGACTAGCGGGGACAAGCACAGATACGCAGTATTTT. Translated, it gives CASSGGLAGTSTDTQYF. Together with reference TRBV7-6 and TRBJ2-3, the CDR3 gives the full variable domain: GAGVSQSPRYKVTKRGQDVALRCDPISGHVSLYWYRQALGQGPEFLTYFNYEAQQDKSGLPNDRFSAERPEGSISTLTIQRTEQRDSAMYRCASSGGLAGTSTDTQYFGPGTRLTVL.

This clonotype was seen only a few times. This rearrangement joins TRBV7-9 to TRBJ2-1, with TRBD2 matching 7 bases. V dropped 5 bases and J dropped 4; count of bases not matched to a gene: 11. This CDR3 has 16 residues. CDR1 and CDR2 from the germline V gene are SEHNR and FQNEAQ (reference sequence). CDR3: CASSPRSGLGYNEQFF. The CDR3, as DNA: TGTGCCAGCAGCCCTAGGTCCGGACTAGGGTACAATGAGCAGTTCTTC.

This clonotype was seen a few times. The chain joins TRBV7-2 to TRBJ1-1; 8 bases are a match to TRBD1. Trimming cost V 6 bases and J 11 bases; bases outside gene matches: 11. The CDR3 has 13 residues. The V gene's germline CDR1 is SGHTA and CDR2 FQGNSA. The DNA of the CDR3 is TGTGCCAGCAGTGGCAGGGGGCGTTTGAGTGCTTTCTTT. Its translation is CASSGRGRLSAFF.

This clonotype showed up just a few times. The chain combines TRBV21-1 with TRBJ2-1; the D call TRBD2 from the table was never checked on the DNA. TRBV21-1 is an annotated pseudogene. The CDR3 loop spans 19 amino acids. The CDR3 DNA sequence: TGTGCCAGCAGCAAAAGGTCCAGCGGGAGGGAGAGCTCCTACAATGAGCAGTTCTTC. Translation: CASSKRSSGRESSYNEQFF.

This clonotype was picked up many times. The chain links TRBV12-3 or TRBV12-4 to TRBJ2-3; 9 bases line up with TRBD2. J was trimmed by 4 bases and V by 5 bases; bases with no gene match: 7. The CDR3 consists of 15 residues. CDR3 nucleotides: TGTGCCAGCAGTCGTAGCGGGAGAGTCGCAGATACGCAGTATTTT. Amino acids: CASSRSGRVADTQYF.

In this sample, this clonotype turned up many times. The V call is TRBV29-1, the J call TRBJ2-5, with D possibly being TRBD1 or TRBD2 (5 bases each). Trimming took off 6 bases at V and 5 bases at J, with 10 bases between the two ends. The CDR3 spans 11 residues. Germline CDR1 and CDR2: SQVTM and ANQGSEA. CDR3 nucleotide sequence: TGCAGCGTAAGGGGAGTGGAGACCCAGTACTTC. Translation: CSVRGVETQYF.

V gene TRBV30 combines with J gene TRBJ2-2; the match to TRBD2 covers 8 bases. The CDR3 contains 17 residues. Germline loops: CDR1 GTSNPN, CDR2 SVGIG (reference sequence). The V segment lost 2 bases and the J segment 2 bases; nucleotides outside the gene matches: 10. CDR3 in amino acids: CAWSNGQTSANTGELFF. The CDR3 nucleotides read TGTGCCTGGAGTAACGGACAGACTAGCGCCAACACCGGGGAGCTGTTTTTT. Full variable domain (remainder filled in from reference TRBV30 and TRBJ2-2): SQTIHQWPATLVQPVGSPLSLECTVEGTSNPNLYWYRQAAGRGLQLLFYSVGIGQISSEVPQNLSASRPQDRQFILSSKKLLLSDSGFYLCAWSNGQTSANTGELFFGEGSRLTVL.

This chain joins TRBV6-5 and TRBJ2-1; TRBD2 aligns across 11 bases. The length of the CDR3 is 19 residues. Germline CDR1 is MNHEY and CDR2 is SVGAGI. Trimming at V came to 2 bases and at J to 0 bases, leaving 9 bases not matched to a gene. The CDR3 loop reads CASSYGLAGASSSYNEQFF. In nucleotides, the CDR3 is TGTGCCAGCAGTTACGGACTAGCGGGCGCTTCAAGCTCCTACAATGAGCAGTTCTTC.

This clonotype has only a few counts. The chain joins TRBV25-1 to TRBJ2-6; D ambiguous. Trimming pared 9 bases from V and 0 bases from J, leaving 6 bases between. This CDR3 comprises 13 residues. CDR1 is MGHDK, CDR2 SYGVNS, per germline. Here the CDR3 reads CASAGSGANVLTF. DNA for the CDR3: TGTGCCAGTGCAGGCTCTGGGGCCAACGTCCTGACTTTC.

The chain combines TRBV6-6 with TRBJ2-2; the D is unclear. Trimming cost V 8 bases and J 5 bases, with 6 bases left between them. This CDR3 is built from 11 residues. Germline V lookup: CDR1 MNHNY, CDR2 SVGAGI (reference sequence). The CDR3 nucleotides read TGTGCCAGCTACGGAACCGGGGAGCTGTTTTTT. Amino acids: CASYGTGELFF.

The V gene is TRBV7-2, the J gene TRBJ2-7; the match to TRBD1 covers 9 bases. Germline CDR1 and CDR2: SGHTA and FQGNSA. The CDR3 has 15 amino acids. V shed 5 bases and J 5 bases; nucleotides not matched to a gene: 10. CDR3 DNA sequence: TGTGCCAGCAGCGGGCGGACAGGGGCGGGCGACGAGCAGTACTTC. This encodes CASSGRTGAGDEQYF. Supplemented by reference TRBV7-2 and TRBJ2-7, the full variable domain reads GAGVSQSPSNKVTEKGKDVELRCDPISGHTALYWYRQSLGQGLEFLIYFQGNSAPDKSGLPSDRFSAERTGGSVSTLTIQRTQQEDSAVYLCASSGRTGAGDEQYFGPGTRLTVT.

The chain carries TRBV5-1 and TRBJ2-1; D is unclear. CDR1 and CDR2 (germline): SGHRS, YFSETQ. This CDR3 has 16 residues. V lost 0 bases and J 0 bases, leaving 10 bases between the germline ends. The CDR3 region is CASSLAGFDSYNEQFF. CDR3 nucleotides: TGCGCCAGCAGCTTGGCCGGATTTGACTCCTACAATGAGCAGTTCTTC.

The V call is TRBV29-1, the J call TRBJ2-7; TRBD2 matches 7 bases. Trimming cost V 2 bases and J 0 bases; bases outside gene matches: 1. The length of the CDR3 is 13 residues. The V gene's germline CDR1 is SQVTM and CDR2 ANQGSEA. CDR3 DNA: TGCAGCGTTGAAAGGGAGGGCTCCTACGAGCAGTACTTC. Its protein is CSVEREGSYEQYF.